This TCR beta chain comes out of a study of cytomegalovirus exposure and HLA in healthy donors. 60 Vbeta and 13 Jbeta primers were used in PCR. Assay used: immunoSEQ multiplex PCR; TCRdb lists only in-frame clones, some missing. The table lists about 200,000 clones, with roughly 1.2% in the top ten. The sample was PBMCs. The TCR was taken from a girl aged 2-10 years in good health and CMV-seropositive.

As DNA, the CDR3 is TGTGCCTCGCGGTTATTTAATGAAAAACTGTTTTTT. Residues: CASRLFNEKLFF. The chain joins TRBV7-9 to TRBJ1-4; D is unclear. Germline V gene sequence: CDR1 SEHNR, CDR2 FQNEAQ (reference sequence). Trimming removed 11 bases at V and 4 bases at J, with 11 bases between. The CDR3 runs to 12 residues.